The 23 T cell receptor beta chains in this list originate from one sample, sequenced in a study of spatial heterogeneity in lung cancer. Study results and caveats: Counts of expanded intratumoral alpha and beta TCRs tracked tumor mutation counts.

Their cognate antigens are unknown. TCRdb reprocessed the 5' RACE reads via MiXCR and lists one record per CDR3 protein. Of thousands of distinct CDR3 sequences in the sample, around 15% are singletons; the top ten hold around 9%. Time point in this sample: sample taken at primary tumor resection. Sequencing was performed on lung tumor tissue, taken at surgery. The receptors come from a female donor with early-stage non-small cell lung cancer.

The sample holds many counts of this clonotype. This chain joins TRBV29-1 and TRBJ2-5; 7 bases are a match to TRBD1. The CDR3 sequence is 14 residues long. The germline gives CDR1 SQVTM, CDR2 ANQGSEA. The V and J ends lost 8 bases and 0 bases, in that order; junction bases with no gene match: 9. The CDR3 bases are TGCAGCATACGGGACAGACCGTACCAAGAGACCCAGTACTTC. It codes for CSIRDRPYQETQYF. Using reference TRBV29-1 and TRBJ2-5 for the parts outside the CDR3, the full variable domain is SAVISQKPSRDICQRGTSLTIQCQVDSQVTMMFWYRQQPGQSLTLIATANQGSEATYESGFVIDKFPISRPNLTFSTLTVSNMSPEDSSIYLCSIRDRPYQETQYFGPGTRLLVL.

This clonotype has just one count. CDR3 amino acids: CASTFPGQYNEQFF. CDR3 DNA sequence: TGTGCCAGCACCTTTCCGGGACAGTACAATGAGCAGTTCTTC. V gene TRBV2 combines with J gene TRBJ2-1; the match to TRBD1 covers 7 bases. V lost 7 bases, J lost 4 bases, and 7 bases stayed unmatched. The CDR3 has 14 amino acids. Germline V gene data show CDR1 as SNHLY and CDR2 as FYNNEI.

This clonotype was observed many times. The chain couples TRBV11-3 to TRBJ2-1, with 14 bases matching TRBD2. CDR3 size: 16 residues. J lost 13 bases, V lost 5 bases, and 13 bases had no gene match. Germline V gene lookup returns CDR1 SGHNT and CDR2 YENEEA. CDR3 sequence: CASSGRTSGGPPEQFF. Written as DNA, the CDR3 is TGTGCCAGCAGCGGCCGGACTAGCGGGGGGCCTCCGGAACAGTTCTTC.

This clonotype was detected ten times or more. The CDR3 is CATRVGRGHTEAFF. The CDR3 region has the DNA TGTGCCACCCGAGTGGGACGGGGCCACACTGAAGCTTTCTTT. V gene TRBV10-3 combines with J gene TRBJ1-1, with D perhaps matching TRBD1 (5 bases). This CDR3 comprises 14 residues. V lost 10 bases and J lost 3, with 18 bases in between. Germline V lookup: CDR1 ENHRY, CDR2 SYGVKD.

This clonotype is medium-sized (0.01 to 0.1%) by share. A read error may produce the germline difference seen at one junction end. The chain combines TRBV9 with TRBJ1-3; 7 nucleotides align to TRBD1. Germline CDR1 reads SGDLS; CDR2 reads YYNGEE. This CDR3 region has 14 residues. CDR3 amino acids: CASSFTGVGDTIYF. In DNA, the CDR3 is TGTGCCAGCAGCTTCACAGGGGTTGGAGACACCATATATTTT.

This clonotype counts as medium-sized (0.01 to 0.1%). The CDR3 sequence: CASSLRNPDYGYTF. DNA for the CDR3: TGTGCCAGCAGCTTACGAAATCCAGACTATGGCTACACCTTC. The V gene is TRBV7-2, the J gene TRBJ1-2; D not certain. The V and J ends lost 2 bases and 3 bases respectively, with 10 bases between them. Germline V CDR1 and CDR2: SGHTA, FQGNSA. This CDR3 is built from 14 residues.

This chain uses TRBV7-9 with TRBJ2-7; D gene ambiguous. Germline V CDR1 and CDR2: SEHNR, FQNEAQ (reference sequence). Trimming pared 5 bases from V and 0 bases from J, leaving 14 bases between. The CDR3 contains 15 residues. The CDR3 here is CASSPFNTASYEQYF. The CDR3 region has the DNA TGTGCCAGCAGCCCCTTTAACACGGCCTCCTACGAGCAGTACTTC.

This clonotype is judged medium-sized (0.01 to 0.1%). The chain employs TRBV20-1 and TRBJ2-3; the D gene could be TRBD1 or TRBD2 (6 bases each). The V gene lost 3 bases and the J gene lost 6 bases, with 10 bases spanning the gap. The CDR3 has 12 residues. CDR1 is DFQATT and CDR2 is SNEGSKA in the germline V gene (reference sequence). The CDR3 bases are TGCAGTGCTAGCGGGGGCTTTGATACGCAGTATTTT. Translation gives CSASGGFDTQYF.

This clonotype was counted ten times or more. V and J are TRBV5-5 and TRBJ2-4; 16 bases are shared with TRBD2. This CDR3 contains 18 residues. Trimming at V came to 4 bases and at J to 7 bases, leaving 11 bases not matched to a gene. CDR1 is SGHKS, CDR2 YYEKEE, per germline (reference sequence). The CDR3 sequence: CASSAVPGLAGGLNIQYF. In nucleotides, the CDR3 is TGTGCCAGCAGCGCAGTCCCGGGACTAGCGGGGGGGCTGAACATTCAGTACTTC. The entire variable domain, with the rest obtained from reference TRBV5-5 and TRBJ2-4, is as follows: DAGVTQSPTHLIKTRGQQVTLRCSPISGHKSVSWYQQVLGQGPQFIFQYYEKEERGRGNFPDRFSARQFPNYSSELNVNALLLGDSALYLCASSAVPGLAGGLNIQYFGAGTRLSVL.

This clonotype has ten or more counts. V gene TRBV2 combines with J gene TRBJ2-1; TRBD1 matches 9 bases. Germline-derived CDR1 and CDR2 are SNHLY and FYNNEI. The CDR3 is 15 amino acids. The V and J ends lost 7 bases and 6 bases, in that order; junction bases with no gene match: 10. Written as DNA, the CDR3 is TGTGCCAGCACCGAGGGACAGGGCCCCCTCAATGAGCAGTTCTTC. Translation gives CASTEGQGPLNEQFF.

This clonotype was observed a single time. The CDR3 spells CASSLVAGLRSTEAFF. CDR3 sequence (DNA): TGTGCCAGCAGCTTAGTCGCGGGGCTTCGTAGCACTGAAGCTTTCTTT. V usage is TRBV11-2 and J usage is TRBJ1-1; D might be TRBD1 (5 bases). The germline V and J ends were trimmed by 1 base and 4 bases, with 16 bases remaining between them. The CDR3 consists of 16 residues. Germline V lookup: CDR1 SGHAT, CDR2 FQNNGV.

Many counts were recorded for this clonotype. V usage is TRBV18 and J usage is TRBJ2-6; no clear D gene. The germline V gene has CDR1 KGHSH and CDR2 LQKENI. V lost 4 bases to trimming and J lost 0 bases, with 7 bases between them. The CDR3 consists of 15 residues. Here the CDR3 reads CASSLNPSGANVLTF. CDR3 sequence (DNA): TGTGCCAGCTCACTAAATCCCTCTGGGGCCAACGTCCTGACTTTC.

This clonotype rates as medium-sized. V gene TRBV7-9 combines with J gene TRBJ1-1; D perhaps matches TRBD1 (6 bases). Trimming removed 5 bases from V and 1 base from J, with 11 bases in between. Germline CDR1 is SEHNR and CDR2 is FQNEAQ (reference sequence). The CDR3 has 14 residues. The CDR3 is CASSQQGRNTEAFF. DNA for the CDR3: TGTGCCAGCAGCCAACAGGGTAGGAACACTGAAGCTTTCTTT.

This clonotype has a count of ten or more. V gene TRBV18 combines with J gene TRBJ1-1; the D is unclear. V lost 2 bases to trimming and J lost 2 bases, with 12 bases between them. CDR3 length: 15 amino acids. The germline V gene has CDR1 KGHSH and CDR2 LQKENI. The CDR3 nucleotides read TGTGCCAGCTCACCAGGAGCACAGCCCAACACTGAAGCTTTCTTT. It specifies CASSPGAQPNTEAFF.

V usage is TRBV5-1 and J usage is TRBJ1-1; 7 nucleotides line up with TRBD1. Looked up from germline, CDR1 is SGHRS and CDR2 is YFSETQ. The V and J ends lost 0 bases and 4 bases, in that order; junction bases with no gene match: 6. CDR3 length: 15 residues. The CDR3 sequence: CASSLAGGKRTEAFF. CDR3 DNA sequence: TGCGCCAGCAGCTTGGCAGGGGGGAAACGCACTGAAGCTTTCTTT.

This clonotype has ten or more counts. The chain recombines TRBV3-1 with TRBJ2-5; no firm D call. The germline V and J ends were trimmed by 1 base and 9 bases, with 9 bases remaining between them. This CDR3 has 12 residues. Germline values: CDR1 LGHDT, CDR2 YNNKEL (reference sequence). The CDR3 sequence: CASSQGTWAQYF. CDR3 in DNA: TGTGCCAGCAGCCAAGGGACGTGGGCCCAGTACTTC.

This clonotype was observed at least ten times. This chain joins TRBV20-1 and TRBJ2-5; D is possibly TRBD2 (6 bases). V lost 3 bases to trimming and J lost 4 bases, with 18 bases between them. The V gene's germline CDR1 is DFQATT and CDR2 SNEGSKA (reference sequence). This CDR3 spans 15 amino acids. The CDR3 DNA reads TGCAGTGCTAGCGGTAGCGGCGGTTCAACAGAGACCCAGTACTTC. Translated, it gives CSASGSGGSTETQYF.

The genes are TRBV6-1 and TRBJ2-6; tentatively, D is TRBD2 (6 bases). The CDR3 consists of 15 residues. Germline-derived CDR1 and CDR2 are MNHNS and SASEGT. V was trimmed by 8 bases and J by 2 bases, leaving 13 bases between them. CDR3 DNA: TGTGCCAGCCACCGGGGAGGAACTGGGGCCAACGTCCTGACTTTC. Translating it yields CASHRGGTGANVLTF.

This clonotype has ten or more counts. V and J are TRBV3-1 and TRBJ2-3; D remains ambiguous. This CDR3 is built from 14 residues. Trimming pared 1 base from V and 4 bases from J, leaving 9 bases between. The germline V gene has CDR1 LGHDT and CDR2 YNNKEL (reference sequence). CDR3 loop: CASSQGAGPDTQYF. In nucleotides, the CDR3 is TGTGCCAGCAGCCAAGGGGCAGGCCCAGATACGCAGTATTTT.

This clonotype was counted many times. V gene TRBV7-6 combines with J gene TRBJ2-2, with 9 bases lining up with TRBD1. Per germline, CDR1 SGHVS and CDR2 FNYEAQ. The trim removed 5 bases at V and 6 bases at J, leaving 13 bases unmatched. The CDR3 extends over 17 amino acids. This CDR3 reads CASSTRAPGQGAGELFF. As DNA, the CDR3 is TGTGCCAGCAGCACCCGGGCCCCGGGACAGGGAGCCGGGGAGCTGTTTTTT.

This clonotype was seen many times. V and J are TRBV7-6 and TRBJ2-3; 8 bases are shared with TRBD1. In germline, CDR1 is SGHVS, CDR2 FNYEAQ. Trimming took 5 bases from V and 3 from J; bases not matched to a gene: 7. The CDR3 totals 15 residues. The CDR3 sequence is CASSPDRGLTDTQYF. CDR3 coding DNA: TGTGCCAGCAGCCCCGACAGGGGTCTGACAGATACGCAGTATTTT.

This clonotype is medium-sized in the sample. The V gene is TRBV29-1, the J gene TRBJ2-5, with D perhaps assigned TRBD1 or TRBD2 (5 bases each). CDR1 is SQVTM and CDR2 is ANQGSEA in the germline V gene. The V and J ends lost 6 bases and 2 bases respectively, with 13 bases between them. The CDR3 is made up of 13 amino acids. The CDR3 nucleotides are TGCAGCGTGGACATAGGGACGCAAGAGACCCAGTACTTC. This sequence encodes CSVDIGTQETQYF.

This clonotype was observed many times. The V call is TRBV7-9, the J call TRBJ1-1; D remains unclear. Germline values: CDR1 SEHNR, CDR2 FQNEAQ (reference sequence). Deletions cut 6 bases from V and 3 bases from J, with 2 bases between. This CDR3 has 10 amino acids. The CDR3 sequence is CASSYTEAFF. CDR3 DNA sequence: TGTGCCAGCAGTTACACTGAAGCTTTCTTT.